Each of the 4 T cell receptor beta chains below was sequenced from the same sample in a study of cytomegalovirus exposure and HLA in healthy donors. Vbeta (60) and Jbeta (13) primers were used in the PCR. TCRdb's table, derived via immunoSEQ multiplex PCR, lists solely in-frame clones and lacks some. The sample has some 150,000 clones; approximately 79% are singletons. The material sequenced was PBMCs. All receptors derive from a male donor in good health and CMV-seronegative.

This clone was observed a few times. The rearrangement joins TRBV5-1 to TRBJ2-6; D gene ambiguous. V was shortened by 0 bases and J by 2 bases, with 9 bases between the two germline ends. Germline V gene data show CDR1 as SGHRS and CDR2 as YFSETQ. The CDR3 loop spans 16 amino acids. CDR3 sequence reads: CASSLVAGPGANVLTF. DNA for the CDR3: TGCGCCAGCAGCTTGGTAGCTGGCCCTGGGGCCAACGTCCTGACTTTC.

This clone has a handful of counts. The genes are TRBV6-5 and TRBJ2-1; 8 bases are a match to TRBD2. The length of the CDR3 is 16 residues. V lost 0 bases, J lost 2 bases, and 3 bases stayed unmatched. Per germline, CDR1 MNHEY and CDR2 SVGAGI. CDR3 sequence: CASSYSAGGAYNEQFF. The CDR3 DNA sequence: TGTGCCAGCAGTTACTCCGCGGGGGGCGCCTACAATGAGCAGTTCTTC.

In its sample, this clone was seen a few times. The chain joins TRBV10-3 to TRBJ2-7; a weak D match, TRBD1 (6 bases). Germline V lookup: CDR1 ENHRY, CDR2 SYGVKD. V lost 3 bases to trimming and J lost 4 bases, with 13 bases between them. This CDR3 is built from 14 residues. CDR3 sequence (DNA): TGTGCCATCAGTGATCATGAGGGACATTACGAGCAGTACTTC. Protein product: CAISDHEGHYEQYF.

The V gene is TRBV5-1, the J gene TRBJ2-2; TRBD1 matches 9 bases. CDR1 SGHRS and CDR2 YFSETQ come from the germline V gene. The CDR3 is 15 amino acids. The V gene end was trimmed by 4 bases and the J gene end by 4 bases; junction bases not matched to a gene: 5. CDR3: CASSLRDRATGELFF. The CDR3 nucleotides read TGCGCCAGCAGCCTCCGGGACAGGGCCACCGGGGAGCTGTTTTTT.